Shown below are 30 T cell receptor beta chains from a single sample sequenced in a study of OX40 agonist ivuxolimab in advanced cancers. Assay used: immunoSEQ multiplex PCR; TCRdb lists only in-frame clones, some missing. The table lists 65,000 to 85,000 clones, roughly 85% of them singletons, with 0.83% in the top ten. This specimen was CD4+ or CD8+ T cells sorted from blood, taken in a trial of the OX40 agonist ivuxolimab. These receptors were obtained from an adult with an advanced solid tumor such as melanoma, head and neck, liver or kidney cancer.

The chain has TRBV21-1 and TRBJ2-4; the DNA was not compared with TRBD1, the D call given in the table. TRBV21-1 is deemed a pseudogene. The CDR3 sequence is 15 residues long. CDR3 in DNA: TGTGCCAGCAGCAATGGGCCTCTAGCCAAAAACATTCAGTACTTC. It is translated as CASSNGPLAKNIQYF.

This clone was recorded once. The V call is TRBV7-9, the J call TRBJ1-4; D is possibly TRBD1 (5 bases). Between the trimmed V and J ends, which lost 1 base and 8 bases, there was a span of 11 bases. The CDR3 length is 14 residues. Germline CDR1 SEHNR, CDR2 FQNEAQ (reference sequence). The CDR3 sequence: CASSLDRSREKLFF. DNA of the CDR3: TGTGCCAGCAGCTTAGACAGGTCGCGGGAAAAACTGTTTTTT.

In this sample, this clone turned up once. V is TRBV19 and J is TRBJ2-6, with D possibly being TRBD2 (6 bases). Deletions cut 7 bases from V and 0 bases from J, with 10 bases between. Germline CDR1 LNHDA, CDR2 SQIVND (reference sequence). This CDR3 is built from 15 residues. The CDR3 DNA sequence: TGTGCCAGTACCCCCGGGGGCTCTGGGGCCAACGTCCTGACTTTC. Amino acid sequence: CASTPGGSGANVLTF.

The CDR3 protein is CASSYDGTYGYTF. The CDR3 DNA sequence: TGTGCCAGCAGCTACGACGGCACCTATGGCTACACCTTC. The chain links TRBV28 to TRBJ1-2, with D hard to call. Per germline, CDR1 MDHEN and CDR2 SYDVKM. CDR3 length equals 13 residues. V gave up 6 bases and J gave up 4 bases, with 12 bases separating them.

The V gene is TRBV10-3, the J gene TRBJ2-3, with a tentative D call TRBD1 (6 bases). Germline CDR1 is ENHRY and CDR2 is SYGVKD. The CDR3 totals 14 residues. V was pared by 8 bases and J by 0 bases, with 12 bases between. In DNA form, the CDR3 reads TGTGCCATCCGAGAGGGGGAGAGCACAGATACGCAGTATTTT. This sequence encodes CAIREGESTDTQYF.

The rearrangement joins TRBV7-2 to TRBJ1-1; D gene ambiguous. The CDR3 runs 15 residues. The V gene lost 2 bases and the J gene lost 0 bases, with 10 bases spanning the gap. Per the germline V gene, CDR1 is SGHTA and CDR2 is FQGNSA. This chain's CDR3 is CASSLRPPLNTEAFF. The CDR3 DNA sequence: TGTGCCAGCAGCTTACGTCCACCTTTGAACACTGAAGCTTTCTTT.

The chain links TRBV5-4 to TRBJ2-7; 11 bases fit TRBD1. This CDR3 has 13 amino acids. V was pared by 7 bases and J by 5 bases, with 5 bases of the junction left unmatched. Germline CDR1 is SGHNT and CDR2 is YYREEE (reference sequence). The CDR3 region has the DNA TGTGCCAGCCGGCGGACAGGGGGCCACGAGCAGTACTTC. Translated, it gives CASRRTGGHEQYF.

J is TRBJ2-3 and V is TRBV7-2; D is perhaps TRBD1 (5 bases). Per germline, CDR1 SGHTA and CDR2 FQGNSA. The germline V and J ends were trimmed by 7 bases and 6 bases, with 17 bases remaining between them. The length of the CDR3 is 14 residues. The CDR3 loop is CASNPYRRADTQYF. DNA of the CDR3: TGTGCCAGCAATCCTTACCGCAGGGCGGATACGCAGTATTTT.

The genes are TRBV27 and TRBJ2-3, with 13 bases aligning to TRBD2. CDR3 length: 16 amino acids. Unmatched junction bases numbered 9, after V lost 4 bases and J lost 8 bases. CDR1 is MNHEY, CDR2 SMNVEV, per germline (reference sequence). The CDR3 is CASSSFGTSGTGTQYF. CDR3 nucleotides: TGTGCCAGCAGTTCCTTTGGGACTAGCGGGACGGGTACGCAGTATTTT.

J is TRBJ2-3 and V is TRBV6-4; a weak D match, TRBD2 (6 bases). Germline V lookup: CDR1 MRHNA, CDR2 SNTAGT. The CDR3 extends over 18 amino acids. V was cut by 2 bases and J by 3 bases, with 21 bases left in between. The CDR3 loop is CASSDLPYAGRPTDTQYF. CDR3 coding DNA: TGTGCCAGCAGTGACCTCCCGTACGCGGGGCGCCCTACAGATACGCAGTATTTT.

The sample holds a few counts of this clone. The chain recombines TRBV5-6 with TRBJ2-7; 8 nucleotides agree with TRBD1. V lost 3 bases, J lost 7 bases, and 3 bases stayed unmatched. The CDR3 runs 12 residues. CDR1 SGHDT and CDR2 YYEEEE come from the germline V gene. CDR3 nucleotides: TGTGCCAGCAGCTGGACAGGGAGGGAGCAGTACTTC. Amino acid sequence: CASSWTGREQYF.

The chain has TRBV5-1 and TRBJ2-2; D may be TRBD1 (5 bases). The CDR3 spans 15 residues. Trimming shortened V by 1 base and J by 2 bases, and 9 bases separated the two germline ends. Looked up from germline, CDR1 is SGHRS and CDR2 is YFSETQ. This CDR3 is CASSLIDRNTGELFF. CDR3 sequence (DNA): TGCGCCAGCAGCTTGATAGACAGAAACACCGGGGAGCTGTTTTTT.

This clone was recorded once. This sequence joins TRBV6-6 and TRBJ2-7, with 8 bases aligning to TRBD1. The V gene end was trimmed by 6 bases and the J gene end by 1 base; junction bases not matched to a gene: 8. The CDR3 runs to 15 residues. The germline gives CDR1 MNHNY, CDR2 SVGAGI (reference sequence). CDR3 DNA sequence: TGTGCCAGCAGATCTCCCGGACAGGGTTCCTACGAGCAGTACTTC. Translated: CASRSPGQGSYEQYF.

The chain is built from TRBV5-4 and TRBJ2-1, with 9 bases lining up with TRBD2. The CDR3 extends over 15 amino acids. Germline loops: CDR1 SGHNT, CDR2 YYREEE (reference sequence). J gave up 4 bases and V 0 bases, and 2 bases lay outside the gene matches. CDR3 DNA: TGTGCCAGCAGCTTGGATAGCGGGAGTTACAATGAGCAGTTCTTC. Its translation is CASSLDSGSYNEQFF.

The rearrangement joins TRBV18 to TRBJ1-6, with TRBD1 matching over 7 bases. Germline V gene sequence: CDR1 KGHSH, CDR2 LQKENI. This CDR3 region has 15 residues. The trim removed 10 bases at V and 6 bases at J, leaving 12 bases unmatched. For the CDR3, the DNA is TGTGCCACCCGAAGGGAGGGGGCGGCTAATTCACCCCTCCACTTT. As protein: CATRREGAANSPLHF.

J is TRBJ1-4 and V is TRBV18; D unresolved. V lost 3 bases, J lost 5 bases, and 13 bases lay in between. Per germline, CDR1 KGHSH and CDR2 LQKENI. The CDR3 is 15 residues long. The CDR3 sequence: CASSPRGFDNEKLFF. CDR3 in DNA: TGTGCCAGCTCACCTCGGGGTTTCGACAATGAAAAACTGTTTTTT.

The V call is TRBV19, the J call TRBJ2-1; a weak D match, TRBD2 (6 bases). V shed 6 bases and J shed 15 bases, with 21 bases lying between them. The CDR3 runs 13 residues. Germline lookup yields CDR1 LNHDA and CDR2 SQIVND (reference sequence). The CDR3 coding sequence is TGTGCCAGTAGGGTGTCTAACGGGGGATTTGGGTTCTTC. It is translated as CASRVSNGGFGFF.

This clone was observed once. V usage is TRBV9 and J usage is TRBJ2-3; D perhaps matches TRBD2 (5 bases). Germline-derived CDR1 and CDR2 are SGDLS and YYNGEE. Trimming left V 0 bases short and J 5 bases short, with 13 bases between. The CDR3 is 15 amino acids. CDR3 protein: CASSVAHSGGDTQYF. The DNA of the CDR3 is TGTGCCAGCAGCGTAGCCCATTCAGGAGGAGATACGCAGTATTTT.

The rearrangement links TRBV28 to TRBJ1-4; 8 nucleotides align to TRBD1. Trimming at V came to 6 bases and at J to 5 bases, leaving 8 bases not matched to a gene. This CDR3 has 15 amino acids. From germline, CDR1 is MDHEN and CDR2 SYDVKM. The CDR3 here is CASRGTGGSNEKLFF. The CDR3 nucleotides read TGTGCCAGCAGGGGCACAGGGGGATCAAATGAAAAACTGTTTTTT.

V usage is TRBV19 and J usage is TRBJ1-2; perhaps TRBD1 as D (6 bases). V dropped 4 bases and J dropped 4 bases, with 10 bases sitting between them. Germline V gene data show CDR1 as LNHDA and CDR2 as SQIVND (reference sequence). This CDR3 region has 13 residues. This CDR3 reads CASSTGQSYGYTF. The CDR3 nucleotides are TGTGCCAGTAGTACCGGACAGTCCTATGGCTACACCTTC.

V usage is TRBV7-2 and J usage is TRBJ1-2; a weak D match, TRBD1 (5 bases). The V and J ends lost 5 bases and 6 bases respectively, with 16 bases between them. CDR1 and CDR2 from the germline V gene are SGHTA and FQGNSA. The CDR3 has 14 amino acids. DNA of the CDR3: TGTGCCAGCAGCCGACATCAGGGTTCGGATGGCTACACCTTC. Residues: CASSRHQGSDGYTF.

The J gene is TRBJ1-1, the V gene TRBV28; D unresolved. The CDR3 length is 14 residues. In germline, CDR1 is MDHEN, CDR2 SYDVKM. Trimming took off 5 bases at V and 7 bases at J, with 17 bases between the two ends. CDR3 sequence: CASSRAKTGIEAFF. CDR3 nucleotide sequence: TGTGCCAGCAGTCGAGCGAAGACGGGAATTGAAGCTTTCTTT.

This chain connects TRBV5-5 to TRBJ1-4; 9 positions agree with TRBD1. Trimming at V came to 4 bases and at J to 6 bases, leaving 7 bases not matched to a gene. This CDR3 has 15 amino acids. Germline loops: CDR1 SGHKS, CDR2 YYEKEE (reference sequence). CDR3 coding DNA: TGTGCCAGCAGCCACCCGGGACAGGGACATGAAAAACTGTTTTTT. It specifies CASSHPGQGHEKLFF.

This sequence joins TRBV11-2 and TRBJ1-5; D might be TRBD1 (5 bases). V lost 4 bases to trimming and J lost 6 bases, with 19 bases between them. Germline V gene data show CDR1 as SGHAT and CDR2 as FQNNGV. This CDR3 has 16 residues. CDR3 DNA: TGTGCCAGCAGCTGGGTTAAGGGACGGGCTAGTCAGCCCCAGCATTTT. Translated: CASSWVKGRASQPQHF.

This chain joins TRBV5-1 and TRBJ2-7; 11 nucleotides agree with TRBD2. The germline V gene has CDR1 SGHRS and CDR2 YFSETQ. The V segment lost 4 bases and the J segment 6 bases; nucleotides outside the gene matches: 6. This CDR3 comprises 14 residues. In DNA form, the CDR3 reads TGCGCCAGCAGCCCGACTAGCGGGGCCGCCGAGCAGTACTTC. Amino acid sequence: CASSPTSGAAEQYF. The whole variable domain, filled in from reference TRBV5-1 and TRBJ2-7, reads KAGVTQTPRYLIKTRGQQVTLSCSPISGHRSVSWYQQTPGQGLQFLFEYFSETQRNKGNFPGRFSGRQFSNSRSEMNVSTLELGDSALYLCASSPTSGAAEQYFGPGTRLTVT.

The J gene is TRBJ1-1, the V gene TRBV27, with D uncertain. The germline V gene encodes CDR1 MNHEY and CDR2 SMNVEV (reference sequence). With 2 bases removed from V and 4 bases from J, the gap between germline ends came to 8 bases. The CDR3 loop spans 13 amino acids. The CDR3 nucleotides read TGTGCCAGCAGTTTAAAGGGTGGCACTGAAGCTTTCTTT. It yields the protein CASSLKGGTEAFF.

This chain links TRBV1 with TRBJ2-5; the table's D call, TRBD2, was not checked against the DNA. TRBV1 is a recognized pseudogene. The CDR3 consists of 17 residues. CDR3 bases: TGCACCAGCAGCTCAACTCTTCAACGGGGGGGGGTCGAGACCCAGTACTTC. Translating gives CTSSSTLQRGGVETQYF.

The genes are TRBV10-3 and TRBJ1-2, with D possibly being TRBD1 (6 bases). The CDR3 loop spans 15 amino acids. Between the trimmed V and J ends, which lost 1 base and 4 bases, there was a span of 13 bases. In germline, CDR1 is ENHRY, CDR2 SYGVKD. Here the CDR3 reads CAISELTGAAYGYTF. CDR3 DNA: TGTGCCATCAGTGAGTTAACGGGGGCTGCCTATGGCTACACCTTC.

V and J are TRBV7-6 and TRBJ2-3; D is perhaps TRBD1 (5 bases). V lost 1 base to trimming and J lost 2 bases, with 10 bases between them. CDR1 is SGHVS, CDR2 FNYEAQ, per germline. The CDR3 consists of 15 residues. The CDR3, as DNA: TGTGCCAGCAGCTTAGAGACAGCGTTCACAGATACGCAGTATTTT. Translating gives CASSLETAFTDTQYF. The full variable domain, in which reference TRBV7-6 and TRBJ2-3 provide the parts outside the CDR3, is GAGVSQSPRYKVTKRGQDVALRCDPISGHVSLYWYRQALGQGPEFLTYFNYEAQQDKSGLPNDRFSAERPEGSISTLTIQRTEQRDSAMYRCASSLETAFTDTQYFGPGTRLTVL.

The chain employs TRBV28 and TRBJ2-7, with D unresolved. V lost 7 bases and J 1 base, leaving 17 bases between the germline ends. The CDR3 totals 15 residues. Per germline, CDR1 MDHEN and CDR2 SYDVKM. CDR3 sequence (DNA): TGTGCCAGCACTCCCCCCGGCCTGTTTTCCTACGAGCAGTACTTC. This sequence encodes CASTPPGLFSYEQYF.